The rows below give T cell receptor beta chains drawn from one sample of a study of CD8+CD57+ T cells in acquired aplastic anemia. TCRdb itself ran the reads through MiXCR, one entry per CDR3 protein. Counted here are approximately 200,000 distinct CDR3 sequences, around 60% occurring once; the ten biggest clones make up 29%. The sample consisted of sorted CD4+, CD8+, or CD8+CD57+ T cells (not recorded which) from PBMCs. These receptor sequences come from a human donor in good health. Each CDR3 is given with its conserved first and last residue. The order of the fields is V gene, J gene, D gene, clone size, CDR3 protein, CDR3 DNA. A D gene is named only where the DNA matches it firmly. Clone size is given for some rows only: seen once, a few or many times, or a class if the clone is expanded.

TRBV7-8	TRBJ2-1	TRBD1	-	CASSKVQGGGLGGEQFF	TGTGCCAGCAGCAAAGTACAGGGGGGAGGCTTAGGGGGTGAGCAGTTCTTC
TRBV15	TRBJ2-5	-	-	CATSRDTGYQETQYF	TGTGCCACCAGCAGAGATACGGGGTACCAAGAGACCCAGTACTTC
TRBV5-4	TRBJ1-2	-	-	CASKPTGNYGYTF	TGTGCCAGCAAACCGACGGGGAACTATGGCTACACCTTC
TRBV29-1	TRBJ2-3	-	-	CSVHGGRGDTQYF	TGCAGCGTTCACGGGGGCCGAGGAGACACGCAGTATTTT
TRBV24-1	TRBJ1-2	-	-	CASSESQARGYTF	TGTGCCTCCAGTGAAAGCCAGGCTCGGGGCTACACCTTC
TRBV6-5	TRBJ1-5	-	-	CASTPGTGMQPQHF	TGTGCCAGCACGCCGGGGACGGGCATGCAGCCCCAGCATTTT
TRBV5-5	TRBJ2-7	TRBD1	many	CASSLSQGKYEQYF	TGTGCCAGCAGCTTATCACAGGGGAAATACGAGCAGTACTTC
TRBV25-1	TRBJ1-4	-	-	CASRGDGEKLFF	TGTGCCAGCAGGGGGGATGGAGAAAAACTGTTTTTT
TRBV7-9	TRBJ2-7	TRBD1	-	CASSLEGAAGDEQYF	TGTGCCAGCAGCTTAGAGGGGGCTGCAGGGGACGAGCAGTACTTC
TRBV5-4	TRBJ2-1	-	once	CASSLEPPSSYNEQFF	TGTGCCAGCAGCTTGGAGCCTCCGAGCTCCTACAATGAGCAGTTCTTC
TRBV2	TRBJ1-2	TRBD1	-	CASSEHRGGYGYTF	TGTGCCAGCAGTGAGCACAGGGGTGGCTATGGCTACACCTTC
TRBV6-5	TRBJ1-2	-	many	CASSYGTYGYTF	TGTGCCAGCAGTTACGGGACCTATGGCTACACCTTC
TRBV4-1	TRBJ2-1	-	many	CASSLQNGVFNNEQFF	TGCGCCAGCAGCCTCCAAAATGGAGTCTTCAACAATGAGCAGTTCTTC
TRBV10-2	TRBJ2-7	-	few	CASRDPRGEQYF	TGCGCCAGCAGAGATCCTAGGGGTGAGCAGTACTTC
TRBV7-8	TRBJ2-2	-	-	CASGLGTGVVGELFF	TGTGCCAGCGGTCTCGGGACTGGCGTTGTCGGGGAGCTGTTTTTT
TRBV20-1	TRBJ2-5	TRBD1	-	CSARGDRESYF	TGCAGTGCTAGAGGGGACAGGGAGAGCTACTTC
TRBV10-2	TRBJ2-5	-	-	CASSELGGNQPQYF	TGCGCCAGCAGTGAGCTGGGAGGCAATCAGCCCCAGTACTTC
TRBV2	TRBJ1-3	-	-	CASSWVGDGNTIYF	TGTGCCAGTAGTTGGGTAGGGGATGGAAACACCATATATTTT
TRBV5-8	TRBJ1-6	-	-	CASSGGSSYNSPLHF	TGTGCCAGCAGCGGAGGTAGCTCCTATAATTCACCCCTCCACTTT
TRBV28	TRBJ1-5	-	many	CASTSLRGPQHF	TGTGCCAGCACCTCCCTTCGGGGACCCCAGCATTTT
TRBV19	TRBJ2-7	TRBD1	-	CASSMSGGSYEQYF	TGTGCCAGTAGTATGTCAGGGGGTTCCTACGAGCAGTACTTC
TRBV20-1	TRBJ1-1	-	-	CSARGPLNTEAFF	TGCAGTGCTAGAGGGCCGTTGAACACTGAAGCTTTCTTT
TRBV7-8	TRBJ2-7	-	-	CASSSHNREQYF	TGTGCCAGCAGTTCCCACAACAGGGAGCAGTACTTC
TRBV15	TRBJ2-7	TRBD2	-	CATSRRWGTSGEQYF	TGTGCCACCAGCAGGAGATGGGGGACTAGCGGCGAGCAGTACTTC
TRBV15	TRBJ1-5	-	-	CATHPGQGFHQPQHF	TGTGCCACCCACCCGGGCCAGGGGTTCCATCAGCCCCAGCATTTT
TRBV12-5	TRBJ1-2	-	many	CASGLVQGSNYGYTF	TGTGCTAGTGGTTTGGTACAGGGATCTAACTATGGCTACACCTTC
TRBV29-1	TRBJ2-7	-	-	CSVVGAAAYEQYF	TGCAGCGTTGTTGGCGCAGCAGCCTACGAGCAGTACTTC
TRBV20-1	TRBJ2-7	TRBD2	-	CSSIGPGLAGLVTYEQYF	TGCAGTTCCATAGGTCCGGGACTAGCGGGTTTGGTAACCTACGAGCAGTACTTC
TRBV11-2	TRBJ2-7	TRBD2	-	CASSLGTASGSYEQYF	TGTGCCAGCAGCTTAGGGACGGCTAGCGGGAGCTACGAGCAGTACTTC